The present TCR beta chain was sequenced within a study of T-cell memory formation after mild COVID-19 (TCRdb year 2021). Study-level background: Most TCR sequence clusters were specific to one of the two donors. In two donors, T-cell clones that expanded and contracted after mild COVID-19 were followed by sequencing TCRalpha and TCRbeta repertoires longitudinally. The cohort was made up of two young adult volunteers, one female and one male, who were previously healthy.

The sequencing machine was an Illumina NovaSeq 6000. cDNA libraries for TCRalpha and TCRbeta were prepared by 5'RACE using constant-segment primers, with sample barcodes and unique molecular identifiers added. RNA was extracted from every sample with Trizol reagent. Libraries were amplified in two PCR steps, with a second sample barcode and Illumina TruSeq adapters added in the second step. Sequencing of libraries was performed on an Illumina NovaSeq with 2 x 150 bp paired-end reads. The authors' pipeline ran thus. The reads were demultiplexed and collapsed into UMI-guided consensus sequences using migec v1.2.7. With mixcr v2.1.11, UMI consensuses were aligned to TRA and TRB V and J templates and assembled into clonotypes. Expanded or contracted clonotypes were those called significant by both edgeR and NoisET, with noise models trained on biological replicates. For edgeR calls, a false discovery rate-adjusted p below 0.01 and a log2 fold-change threshold of 1 were applied. PCA with hierarchical clustering of max-normalized trajectories of the 1000 most abundant clonotypes was used as exploratory dynamics analysis. The CD4 or CD8 phenotype of responding clones was assigned using the separately sequenced CD4+ and CD8+ repertoires. Using fastp at Q25 and MiXCR, TCRdb reprocessed the public reads and kept productive beta chains. Each CDR3 protein appears once, grouped with its most common genes and DNA. The V and J calls come from TCRdb's annotation, not from the publication. The sample contains fewer than 500,000 distinct CDR3 sequences, about 23% of them found a single time. Approximately 12% of the sample rests with the top ten.

Broad study findings and their caveats: Only a couple of mild cases were covered in the study, and larger cohorts including severe cases with pre-infection samples were considered necessary. Contracting CD4+ clones were found mainly in CM and EM memory subsets, while CD8+ clones were enriched in EMRA. The second-wave clones that peaked on day 37 were not confirmed to be SARS-CoV-2 specific. From day 15 to 85, contracting clones showed balanced CD4/CD8 phenotypes, whereas a second wave of clones that expanded from day 15 to 37 leaned towards CD4+. The detection of some responding clones in pre-infection memory suggests that pre-existing cross-reactive memory T cells joined the SARS-CoV-2 response.

Of note for this clonotype: The antigen it binds to is not known. Per-base qualities were not stored, and no clone one base away is much larger.

At the junction V is shortened by 5 bases and J by 3 bases; bases outside the gene matches: 4. The germline V gene (reference sequence) gives CDR1 as SEHNR and CDR2 as FQNEAQ. The cysteine opens and the phenylalanine closes a CDR3 of 16 amino acids. CDR3 DNA only is kept here, 48 bases in frame from base 1. PBMCs were isolated by Ficoll-Paque density gradient centrifugation. The sequencing input was PBMCs or a T cell subset sorted from them (not recorded which). The chain employs TRBV7-9 and TRBJ2-1, with 13 central nucleotides matching TRBD2. This TCR derives from an adult woman who had mild COVID-19 (a few samples of this study predate the infection). The sample titles of this study are shuffled in the database, so cell type and time point are left out; the donor was told from shared clones. The DNA is TGTGCCAGCAGCCACCGGACTAGCGGGAGCTACAATGAGCAGTTCTTC. This sequence encodes CASSHRTSGSYNEQFF.